These 25 T cell receptor beta chains came from one sample sequenced in a study of T cell repertoires in cytomegalovirus infection (dated by TCRdb to the late 2010s). The sample was run on an Illumina HiSeq 1500. TCRdb reworked the public reads: Q25 trimming with fastp, MiXCR clone assembly, productive beta chains retained. For every CDR3 protein sequence, its rows merge into one entry that carries the most common genes and DNA. The sample table holds 270,000 or so distinct CDR3 sequences, of which 17% were seen once. Together, the top ten hold around 47% of the sample. Sequenced input: CD8+ T cells from PBMCs. These receptors all stem from a human donor in good health (CMV status not recorded). Some clones in this sample may be carry-over from other donors' samples.

This clonotype occurred a few times. This chain uses TRBV10-3 with TRBJ2-3; D is unresolved. This CDR3 is 14 amino acids long. Trimming shortened V by 4 bases and J by 2 bases, and 10 bases separated the two germline ends. Germline assignment: CDR1 ENHRY and CDR2 SYGVKD. The CDR3 sequence is CAISADPYTDTQYF. As DNA, the CDR3 is TGTGCCATCAGTGCGGACCCCTACACAGATACGCAGTATTTT.

This clonotype was recorded many times. The genes are TRBV7-2 and TRBJ1-1; D remains ambiguous. Trimming left V 10 bases short and J 0 bases short, with 30 bases between. Germline CDR1 is SGHTA and CDR2 is FQGNSA. CDR3 length: 19 residues. The CDR3 protein is CATYGWGGGDRGMNTEAFF. The CDR3 region has the DNA TGTGCCACCTACGGATGGGGAGGAGGAGACCGGGGAATGAACACTGAAGCTTTCTTT.

V gene TRBV4-1 combines with J gene TRBJ1-4; 9 bases are shared with TRBD1. From germline, CDR1 is MGHRA and CDR2 YSYEKL. CDR3 length equals 15 residues. The V segment lost 1 base and the J segment 7 bases; nucleotides outside the gene matches: 4. This CDR3 is CASSQGQGESEKLFF. CDR3 DNA: TGCGCCAGCAGCCAAGGACAGGGGGAGAGTGAAAAACTGTTTTTT.

In this sample, this clonotype turned up a few times. This chain connects TRBV5-5 to TRBJ2-7, with TRBD1 matching 8 bases. This CDR3 spans 14 amino acids. Trimming removed 4 bases from V and 5 bases from J; junction bases left unmatched: 8. The germline V gene encodes CDR1 SGHKS and CDR2 YYEKEE (reference sequence). The DNA for the CDR3 is TGTGCCAGCAGCACCGGACAGGGTTCCGACGAGCAGTACTTC. It codes for CASSTGQGSDEQYF.

This clonotype has just a few counts. V usage is TRBV7-9 and J usage is TRBJ2-3; the D call may be TRBD1 or TRBD2 (6 bases each). CDR1 and CDR2 from the germline V gene are SEHNR and FQNEAQ (reference sequence). V was shortened by 8 bases and J by 6 bases, with 15 bases between the two germline ends. The CDR3 length is 13 residues. This CDR3 is CASLKEGVDTQYF. CDR3 nucleotide sequence: TGTGCCAGCCTCAAGGAGGGGGTGGATACGCAGTATTTT.

This clonotype was observed at least ten times. The chain joins TRBV7-9 to TRBJ2-1; the match to TRBD2 covers 11 bases. The J segment lost 4 bases and the V segment lost 3 bases, leaving 5 bases of the junction unmatched. This CDR3 spans 16 amino acids. Germline lookup yields CDR1 SEHNR and CDR2 FQNEAQ (reference sequence). The CDR3 loop reads CASSLMGLAEYNEQFF. For the CDR3, the DNA is TGTGCCAGCAGCTTGATGGGACTAGCGGAATACAATGAGCAGTTCTTC.

This clonotype appeared a few times. The chain couples TRBV29-1 to TRBJ2-7, with D perhaps TRBD1 (5 bases). The CDR3 is 13 amino acids. Deletions cut 4 bases from V and 0 bases from J, with 10 bases between. CDR1 is SQVTM, CDR2 ANQGSEA, per germline. CDR3 loop: CSVGGIYSYEQYF. The CDR3 bases are TGCAGCGTTGGGGGCATTTACTCCTACGAGCAGTACTTC.

The chain links TRBV28 to TRBJ1-6, with 10 bases identical to TRBD1. The junction had 13 bases not matched to a gene; V was cut back by 6 bases and J by 8 bases. Germline V gene data show CDR1 as MDHEN and CDR2 as SYDVKM. The CDR3 has 17 amino acids. CDR3 DNA: TGTGCCAGCAGGCGTACGTCGGACAGGGGGGGGGATTCACCCCTCCACTTT. Its protein is CASRRTSDRGGDSPLHF.

This chain uses TRBV25-1 with TRBJ1-2; weak D call: TRBD1 (6 bases). Trimming stripped 8 bases from V and 7 bases from J, with 29 bases between. Per the germline V gene, CDR1 is MGHDK and CDR2 is SYGVNS. The CDR3 is made up of 17 amino acids. The CDR3 here is CASGGGRTDTLLGGYTF. CDR3 nucleotides: TGTGCCAGCGGGGGGGGAAGGACAGACACCCTTCTCGGTGGCTACACCTTC.

V usage is TRBV9 and J usage is TRBJ2-7; 7 positions agree with TRBD1. Germline lookup yields CDR1 SGDLS and CDR2 YYNGEE. This CDR3 is 15 amino acids long. The V segment lost 1 base and the J segment 6 bases; nucleotides outside the gene matches: 10. The chain's CDR3 is CASSVFDRVSSEQYF. The CDR3 DNA follows: TGTGCCAGCAGCGTATTTGACAGGGTCTCATCCGAGCAGTACTTC.

This clonotype was picked up many times. This chain uses TRBV7-2 with TRBJ1-1, with D maybe TRBD1 (6 bases). This CDR3 has 16 amino acids. V was clipped by 1 base and J by 4 bases, with 16 bases between them. The germline gives CDR1 SGHTA, CDR2 FQGNSA. The CDR3 DNA reads as TGTGCCAGCAGCTTAGGGGGGCGAGGTGTGAGCACTGAAGCTTTCTTT. Translated, it gives CASSLGGRGVSTEAFF.

V gene TRBV7-9 combines with J gene TRBJ2-5; unclear D gene. The CDR3 contains 19 residues. V was shortened by 3 bases and J by 2 bases, with 25 bases between the two germline ends. Germline CDR1 reads SEHNR; CDR2 reads FQNEAQ (reference sequence). CDR3 sequence (DNA): TGTGCCAGCAGCTTTTTGGGCCCGGGTCCCGAGGCCAGTCAAGAGACCCAGTACTTC. Amino acid sequence: CASSFLGPGPEASQETQYF.

The chain is built from TRBV27 and TRBJ2-2, with D possibly being TRBD1 or TRBD2 (6 bases each). CDR3 length equals 14 residues. Deletions cut 2 bases from V and 6 bases from J, with 10 bases between. CDR1 and CDR2 (germline): MNHEY, SMNVEV (reference sequence). CDR3 residues: CASSLQGRPGELFF. DNA for the CDR3: TGTGCCAGCAGTTTACAGGGGAGGCCCGGGGAGCTGTTTTTT.

This clonotype was detected a few times. This chain joins TRBV29-1 and TRBJ2-1; 12 nucleotides line up with TRBD1. Germline values: CDR1 SQVTM, CDR2 ANQGSEA. This CDR3 spans 16 amino acids. Trimming cost V 3 bases and J 2 bases; bases outside gene matches: 5. As DNA, the CDR3 is TGCAGCGTTGATGGCGGGGACAGGGGGCCCTACAATGAGCAGTTCTTC. As protein: CSVDGGDRGPYNEQFF.

The J gene is TRBJ1-2, the V gene TRBV6-1; TRBD1 might be the D (5 bases). Germline CDR1 is MNHNS and CDR2 is SASEGT. V was clipped by 6 bases and J by 7 bases, with 9 bases between them. This CDR3 is built from 11 residues. CDR3: CASRGVAGYTF. CDR3 coding DNA: TGTGCCAGCAGAGGGGTGGCTGGCTACACCTTC.

This clonotype was observed many times. The rearrangement uses TRBV7-2 and TRBJ1-1; D remains ambiguous. V shed 0 bases and J shed 5 bases, with 7 bases lying between them. This CDR3 has 13 residues. CDR1 is SGHTA and CDR2 is FQGNSA in the germline V gene. CDR3 sequence reads: CASSLAERTEAFF. DNA of the CDR3: TGTGCCAGCAGCTTAGCGGAGAGGACTGAAGCTTTCTTT.

J is TRBJ2-7 and V is TRBV20-1, with 9 positions matching TRBD2. The CDR3 has 15 residues. Germline V CDR1 and CDR2: DFQATT, SNEGSKA (reference sequence). Trimming removed 1 base from V and 5 bases from J; junction bases left unmatched: 9. In DNA, the CDR3 is TGCAGTGCTAGAGTGTGGGCGGGGGGGCAGGACGAGCAGTACTTC. Protein: CSARVWAGGQDEQYF.

In its sample, this clonotype was seen a few times. This chain uses TRBV15 with TRBJ1-4; no firm D call. CDR3 size: 13 residues. The germline CDR1 and CDR2 sequences are LNHNV and YYDKDF (reference sequence). V lost 5 bases to trimming and J lost 8 bases, with 12 bases between them. CDR3 DNA sequence: TGTGCCACCAGCGAAGAGGGAGGCGAAAAACTGTTTTTT. Its protein product is CATSEEGGEKLFF. Full variable domain (rest looked up from reference TRBV15 and TRBJ1-4): DAMVIQNPRYQVTQFGKPVTLSCSQTLNHNVMYWYQQKSSQAPKLLFHYYDKDFNNEADTPDNFQSRRPNTSFCFLDIRSPGLGDTAMYLCATSEEGGEKLFFGSGTQLSVL.

This clonotype occurred many times. J is TRBJ2-5 and V is TRBV18; no clear D. The ends were cut back, 6 bases at V and 0 bases at J, with 8 bases in the middle. This CDR3 contains 13 residues. Per the germline V gene, CDR1 is KGHSH and CDR2 is LQKENI. DNA of the CDR3: TGTGCCAGCTCTGAGGAGTACCAAGAGACCCAGTACTTC. Protein: CASSEEYQETQYF.

Many counts were recorded for this clonotype. V usage is TRBV7-9 and J usage is TRBJ2-4; D is possibly TRBD1 (5 bases). The CDR3 is 15 residues long. Trimming pared 6 bases from V and 7 bases from J, leaving 19 bases between. The germline V gene encodes CDR1 SEHNR and CDR2 FQNEAQ (reference sequence). The CDR3 bases are TGTGCCAGCAGTCTAAGCGAGGCAGGGTCCAACATTCAGTACTTC. It is translated as CASSLSEAGSNIQYF.

V usage is TRBV5-5 and J usage is TRBJ2-1, with D tentatively TRBD1 or TRBD2 (6 bases each). CDR1 is SGHKS and CDR2 is YYEKEE in the germline V gene (reference sequence). The CDR3 runs to 15 residues. Trimming left V 5 bases short and J 6 bases short, with 18 bases between. CDR3 protein: CASSHRGARLNEQFF. CDR3 nucleotides: TGTGCCAGCAGTCATAGGGGGGCCCGCCTCAATGAGCAGTTCTTC.

This clonotype showed up just a few times. The chain recombines TRBV19 with TRBJ1-1, with D possibly being TRBD1 (6 bases). The CDR3 extends over 15 amino acids. In germline, CDR1 is LNHDA, CDR2 SQIVND (reference sequence). Trimming shortened V by 6 bases and J by 3 bases, and 17 bases separated the two germline ends. In DNA form, the CDR3 reads TGTGCCAGTAGCCTAGGGGGGGCGTCCCACACTGAAGCTTTCTTT. This encodes CASSLGGASHTEAFF.

This chain connects TRBV6-2 or TRBV6-3 to TRBJ1-4, with D perhaps TRBD1 (5 bases). The CDR3 is made up of 24 amino acids. From germline, CDR1 is MNHEY and CDR2 SVGEGT. Trimming shortened V by 2 bases and J by 0 bases, and 34 bases separated the two germline ends. The CDR3 region has the DNA TGTGCCAGCAGTTACGTCCGTGGGACCGCCGGGACCGGACCTAATTTCGCAACTAATGAAAAACTGTTTTTT. Translating it yields CASSYVRGTAGTGPNFATNEKLFF.

This clonotype was counted many times. At one of its ends the junction is not consistent with the germline gene, which may arise from a read error. The CDR3 protein is CASSQGISNQPQHF. The CDR3 coding sequence is TGTGCGAGCAGTCAGGGAATTAGCAATCAGCCCCAGCATTTT. The chain uses TRBV6-2 or TRBV6-3 and TRBJ1-5, with D tentatively TRBD1 (5 bases). The CDR3 has 14 residues. Per the germline V gene, CDR1 is MNHEY and CDR2 is SVGEGT.

The genes are TRBV20-1 and TRBJ1-1; D unclear. The CDR3 spans 11 residues. Trimming left V 6 bases short and J 4 bases short, with 9 bases between. From germline, CDR1 is DFQATT and CDR2 SNEGSKA (reference sequence). The CDR3 DNA is TGCAGTGCCCGGGTCGGCACTGAAGCTTTCTTT. Translating it yields CSARVGTEAFF.